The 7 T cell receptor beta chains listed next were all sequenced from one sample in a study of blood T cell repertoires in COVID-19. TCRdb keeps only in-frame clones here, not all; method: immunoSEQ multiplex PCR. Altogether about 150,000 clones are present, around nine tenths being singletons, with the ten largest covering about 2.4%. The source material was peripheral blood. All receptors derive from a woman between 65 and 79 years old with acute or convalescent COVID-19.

The CDR3 DNA sequence: TGCGCCAGCAGCTATGGGGGGGGGTCCCAAGAGACCCAGTACTTC. This codes for CASSYGGGSQETQYF. This sequence joins TRBV4-1 and TRBJ2-5, with 7 bases matching TRBD2. The V segment lost 5 bases and the J segment 1 base; nucleotides outside the gene matches: 7. This CDR3 has 15 residues. Germline-derived CDR1 and CDR2 are MGHRA and YSYEKL.

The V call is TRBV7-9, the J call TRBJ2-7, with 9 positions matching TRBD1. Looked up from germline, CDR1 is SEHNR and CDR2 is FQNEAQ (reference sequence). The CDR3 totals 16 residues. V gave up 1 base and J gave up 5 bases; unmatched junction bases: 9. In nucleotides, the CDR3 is TGTGCCAGCAGCTTAGTTTCCGGGACAGGGTACCACGAGCAGTACTTC. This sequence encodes CASSLVSGTGYHEQYF.

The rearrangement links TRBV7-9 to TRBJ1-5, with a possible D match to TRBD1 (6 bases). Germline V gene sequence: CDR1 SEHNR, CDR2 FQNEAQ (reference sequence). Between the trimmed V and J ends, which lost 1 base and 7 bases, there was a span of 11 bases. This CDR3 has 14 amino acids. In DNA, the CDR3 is TGTGCCAGCAGCTTAGGTCAGGGGAGCCAGCCCCAGCATTTT. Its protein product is CASSLGQGSQPQHF.

The CDR3 protein is CASRPMRGRLTGVYEQYV. The CDR3 DNA follows: TGTGCAAGTCGCCCGATGAGGGGACGATTGACAGGGGTATACGAGCAGTACGTC. This chain links TRBV12-2 with TRBJ2-7; the table's D call TRBD1 went unverified against the DNA. TRBV12-2 constitutes a pseudogene. This CDR3 is 18 amino acids long.

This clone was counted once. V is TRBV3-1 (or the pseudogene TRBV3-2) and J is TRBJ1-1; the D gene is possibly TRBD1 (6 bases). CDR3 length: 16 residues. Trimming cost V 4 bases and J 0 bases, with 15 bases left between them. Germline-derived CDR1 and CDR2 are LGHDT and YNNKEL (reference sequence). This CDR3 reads CASSRHSGVMNTEAFF. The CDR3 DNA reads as TGTGCCAGCAGCCGACACTCAGGGGTTATGAACACTGAAGCTTTCTTT.

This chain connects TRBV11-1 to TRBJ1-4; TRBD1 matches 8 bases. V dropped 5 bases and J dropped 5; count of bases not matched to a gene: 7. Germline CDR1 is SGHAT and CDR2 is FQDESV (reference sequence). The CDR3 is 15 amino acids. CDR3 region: CASSKGQVKNEKLFF. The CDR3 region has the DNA TGTGCCAGCAGCAAGGGACAGGTGAAAAATGAAAAACTGTTTTTT.

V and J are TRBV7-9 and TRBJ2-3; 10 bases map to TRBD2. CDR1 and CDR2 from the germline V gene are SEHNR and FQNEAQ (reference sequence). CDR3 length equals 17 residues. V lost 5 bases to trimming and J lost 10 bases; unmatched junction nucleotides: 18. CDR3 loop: CASSPAVLAGASRPQYF. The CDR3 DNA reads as TGTGCCAGCAGCCCAGCGGTCCTAGCGGGGGCCTCGCGGCCGCAGTATTTT. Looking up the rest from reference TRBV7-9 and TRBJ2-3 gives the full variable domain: DTGVSQNPRHKITKRGQNVTFRCDPISEHNRLYWYRQTLGQGPEFLTYFQNEAQLEKSRLLSDRFSAERPKGSFSTLEIQRTEQGDSAMYLCASSPAVLAGASRPQYFGPGTRLTVL.